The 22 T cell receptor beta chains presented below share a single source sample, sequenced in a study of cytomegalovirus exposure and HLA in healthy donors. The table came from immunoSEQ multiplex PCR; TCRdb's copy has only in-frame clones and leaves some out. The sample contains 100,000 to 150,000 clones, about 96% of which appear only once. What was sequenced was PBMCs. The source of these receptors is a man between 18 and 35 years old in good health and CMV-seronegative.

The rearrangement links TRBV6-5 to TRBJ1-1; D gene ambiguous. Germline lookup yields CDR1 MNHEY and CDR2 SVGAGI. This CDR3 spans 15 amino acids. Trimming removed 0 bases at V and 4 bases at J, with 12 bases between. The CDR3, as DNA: TGTGCCAGCAGTTACTCGACGCGGTTGGTCACTGAAGCTTTCTTT. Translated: CASSYSTRLVTEAFF.

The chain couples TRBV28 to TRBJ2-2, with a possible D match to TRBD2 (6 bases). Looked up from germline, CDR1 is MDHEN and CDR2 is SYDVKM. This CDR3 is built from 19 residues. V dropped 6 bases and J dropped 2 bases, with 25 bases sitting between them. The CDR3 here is CASSYPRLGAGLNTGELFF. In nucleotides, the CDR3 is TGTGCCAGCAGCTATCCTCGGCTAGGTGCGGGACTCAACACCGGGGAGCTGTTTTTT. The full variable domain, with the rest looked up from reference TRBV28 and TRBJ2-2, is DVKVTQSSRYLVKRTGEKVFLECVQDMDHENMFWYRQDPGLGLRLIYFSYDVKMKEKGDIPEGYSVSREKKERFSLILESASTNQTSMYLCASSYPRLGAGLNTGELFFGEGSRLTVL.

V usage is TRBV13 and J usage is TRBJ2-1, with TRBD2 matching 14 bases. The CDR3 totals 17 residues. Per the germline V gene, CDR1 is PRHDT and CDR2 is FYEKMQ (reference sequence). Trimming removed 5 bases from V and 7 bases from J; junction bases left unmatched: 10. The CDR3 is CASSPQTSGRAGNEQFF. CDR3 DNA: TGTGCCAGCAGCCCCCAGACTAGCGGGAGGGCCGGTAATGAGCAGTTCTTC.

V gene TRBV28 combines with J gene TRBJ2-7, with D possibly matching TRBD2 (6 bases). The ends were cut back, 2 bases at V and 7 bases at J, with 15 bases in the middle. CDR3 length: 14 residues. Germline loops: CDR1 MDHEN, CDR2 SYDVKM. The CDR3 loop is CASSLITSTGEQYF. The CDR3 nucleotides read TGTGCCAGCAGTTTAATTACTAGCACGGGGGAGCAGTACTTC.

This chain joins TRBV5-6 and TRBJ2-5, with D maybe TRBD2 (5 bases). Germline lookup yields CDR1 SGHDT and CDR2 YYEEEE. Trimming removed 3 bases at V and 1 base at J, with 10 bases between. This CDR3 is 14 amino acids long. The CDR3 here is CASSSFAGQETQYF. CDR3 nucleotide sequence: TGTGCCAGCAGCTCGTTTGCGGGCCAAGAGACCCAGTACTTC.

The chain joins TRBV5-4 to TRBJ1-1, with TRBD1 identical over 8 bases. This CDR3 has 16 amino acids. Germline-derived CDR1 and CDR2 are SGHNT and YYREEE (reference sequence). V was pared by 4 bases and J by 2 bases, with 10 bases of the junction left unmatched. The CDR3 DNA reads TGTGCCAGCAGCCCCTCCTCGGACAGGGTTAACACTGAAGCTTTCTTT. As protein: CASSPSSDRVNTEAFF.

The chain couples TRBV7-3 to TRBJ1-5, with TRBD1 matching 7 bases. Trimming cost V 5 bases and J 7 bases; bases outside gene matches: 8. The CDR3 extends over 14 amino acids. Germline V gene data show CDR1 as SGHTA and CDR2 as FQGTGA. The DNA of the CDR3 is TGTGCCAGCAGCCCTAGACAGGGCGGGCAGCCCCAGCATTTT. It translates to CASSPRQGGQPQHF.

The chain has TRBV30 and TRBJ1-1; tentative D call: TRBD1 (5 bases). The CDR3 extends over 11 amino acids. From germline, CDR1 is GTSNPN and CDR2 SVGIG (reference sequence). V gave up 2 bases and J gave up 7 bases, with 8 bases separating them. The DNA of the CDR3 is TGTGCCTGGAGTTACAGGATTGAAGCTTTCTTT. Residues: CAWSYRIEAFF.

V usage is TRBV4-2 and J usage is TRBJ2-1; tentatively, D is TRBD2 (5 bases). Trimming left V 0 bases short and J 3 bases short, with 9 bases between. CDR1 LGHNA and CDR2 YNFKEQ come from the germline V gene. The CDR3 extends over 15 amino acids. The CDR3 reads CASSQDTGIYNEQFF. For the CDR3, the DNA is TGTGCCAGCAGCCAAGACACGGGGATCTACAATGAGCAGTTCTTC.

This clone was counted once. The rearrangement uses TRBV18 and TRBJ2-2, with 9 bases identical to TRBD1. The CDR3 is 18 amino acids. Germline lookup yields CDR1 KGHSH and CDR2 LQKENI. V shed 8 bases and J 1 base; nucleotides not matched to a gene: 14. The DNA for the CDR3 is TGTGCCAGCCTATCCGGGACAGGGAGACTATGGAACACCGGGGAGCTGTTTTTT. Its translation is CASLSGTGRLWNTGELFF.

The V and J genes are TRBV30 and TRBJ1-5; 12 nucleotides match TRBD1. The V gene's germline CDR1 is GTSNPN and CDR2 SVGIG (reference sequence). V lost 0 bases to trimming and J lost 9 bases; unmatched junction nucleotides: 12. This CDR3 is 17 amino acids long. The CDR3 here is CAWSVGLGQGAGGPQHF. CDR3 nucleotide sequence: TGTGCCTGGAGTGTAGGTTTGGGACAGGGGGCCGGTGGGCCCCAGCATTTT.

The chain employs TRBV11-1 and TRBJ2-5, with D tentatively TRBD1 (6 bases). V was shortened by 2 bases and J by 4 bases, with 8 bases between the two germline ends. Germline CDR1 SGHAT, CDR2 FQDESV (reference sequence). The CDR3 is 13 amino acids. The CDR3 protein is CASSLRGGETQYF. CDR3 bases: TGTGCCAGCAGCTTACGAGGGGGAGAGACCCAGTACTTC.

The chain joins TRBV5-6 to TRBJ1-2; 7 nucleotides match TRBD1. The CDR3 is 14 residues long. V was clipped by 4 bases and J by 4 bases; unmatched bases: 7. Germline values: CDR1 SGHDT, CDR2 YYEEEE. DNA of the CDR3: TGTGCCAGCAGCAAGGGGGCGCGAGGCTATGGCTACACCTTC. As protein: CASSKGARGYGYTF. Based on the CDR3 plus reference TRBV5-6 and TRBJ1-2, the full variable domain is DAGVTQSPTHLIKTRGQQVTLRCSPKSGHDTVSWYQQALGQGPQFIFQYYEEEERQRGNFPDRFSGHQFPNYSSELNVNALLLGDSALYLCASSKGARGYGYTFGSGTRLTVV.

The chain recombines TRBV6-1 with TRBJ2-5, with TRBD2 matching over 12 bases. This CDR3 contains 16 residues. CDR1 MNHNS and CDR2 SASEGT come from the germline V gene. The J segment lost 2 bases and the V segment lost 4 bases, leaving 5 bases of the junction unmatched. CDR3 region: CASSGTGLAGQETQYF. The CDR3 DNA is TGTGCCAGCAGTGGGACTGGACTAGCGGGACAAGAGACCCAGTACTTC.

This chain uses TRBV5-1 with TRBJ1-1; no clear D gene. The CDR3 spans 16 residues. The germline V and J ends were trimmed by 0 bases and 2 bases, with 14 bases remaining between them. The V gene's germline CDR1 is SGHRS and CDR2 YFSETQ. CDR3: CASSLASTDINTEAFF. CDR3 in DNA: TGCGCCAGCAGCTTGGCTTCTACAGATATTAACACTGAAGCTTTCTTT.

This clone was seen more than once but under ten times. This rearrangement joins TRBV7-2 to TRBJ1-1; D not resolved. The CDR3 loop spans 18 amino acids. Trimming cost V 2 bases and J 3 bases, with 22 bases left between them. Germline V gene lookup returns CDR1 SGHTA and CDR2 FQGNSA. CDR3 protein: CASSLNVETGYGYTEAFF. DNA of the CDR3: TGTGCCAGCAGCTTAAATGTAGAAACGGGATACGGATACACTGAAGCTTTCTTT.

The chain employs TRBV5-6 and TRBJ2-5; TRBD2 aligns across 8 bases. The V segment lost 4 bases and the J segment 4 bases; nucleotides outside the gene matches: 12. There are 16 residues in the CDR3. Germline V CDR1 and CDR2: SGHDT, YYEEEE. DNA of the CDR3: TGTGCCAGCAGCCCCAAGCGGGAGACCCTCCTAGAGACCCAGTACTTC. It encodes CASSPKRETLLETQYF.

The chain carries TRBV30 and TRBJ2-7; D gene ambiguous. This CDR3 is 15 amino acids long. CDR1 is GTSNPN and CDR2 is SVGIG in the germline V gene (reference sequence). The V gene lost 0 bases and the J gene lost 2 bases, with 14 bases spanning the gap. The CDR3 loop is CAWSVPQVEAYEQYF. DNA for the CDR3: TGTGCCTGGAGTGTACCTCAGGTCGAAGCCTACGAGCAGTACTTC.

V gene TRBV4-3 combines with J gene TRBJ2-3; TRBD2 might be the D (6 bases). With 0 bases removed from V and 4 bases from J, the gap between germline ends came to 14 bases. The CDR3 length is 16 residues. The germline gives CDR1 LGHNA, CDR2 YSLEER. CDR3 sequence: CASSQEAGSSADTQYF. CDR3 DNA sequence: TGCGCCAGCAGCCAAGAGGCGGGAAGTAGCGCAGATACGCAGTATTTT.

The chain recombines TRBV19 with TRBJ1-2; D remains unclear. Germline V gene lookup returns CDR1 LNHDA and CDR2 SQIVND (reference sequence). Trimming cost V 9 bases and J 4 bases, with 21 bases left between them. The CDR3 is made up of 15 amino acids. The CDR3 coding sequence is TGTGCCAGCACCCCGCAATTGCAGAGCGTCTATGGCTACACCTTC. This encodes CASTPQLQSVYGYTF.

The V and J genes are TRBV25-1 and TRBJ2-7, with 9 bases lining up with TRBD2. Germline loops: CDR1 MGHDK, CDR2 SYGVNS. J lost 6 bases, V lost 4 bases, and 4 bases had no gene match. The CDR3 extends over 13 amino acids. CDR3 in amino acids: CASSAGLAGEQYF. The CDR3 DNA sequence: TGTGCCAGCAGTGCGGGACTAGCTGGCGAGCAGTACTTC.

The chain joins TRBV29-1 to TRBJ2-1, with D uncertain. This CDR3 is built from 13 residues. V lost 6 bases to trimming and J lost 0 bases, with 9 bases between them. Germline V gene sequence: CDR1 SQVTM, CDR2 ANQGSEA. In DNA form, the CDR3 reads TGCAGCGTGTATCCAGGCTCCTACAATGAGCAGTTCTTC. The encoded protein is CSVYPGSYNEQFF.